Each of the 4 T cell receptor beta chains below was sequenced from the same sample in a study of T cells in Graves' hyperthyroidism and ophthalmopathy. Researchers amplified the TCR beta CDR3 regions from RNA transcripts. Using the HTBI primer set, a first-round RT-PCR was run on the TCR CDR3. TCRdb reprocessed the multiplex PCR reads with MiXCR, giving one entry per CDR3 protein. The sample has roughly 710,000 distinct CDR3 sequences; just over 35% are singletons. The sequencing sample was made of blood. The receptors were gathered from a woman aged 40 to 49 with Graves' hyperthyroidism.

This clonotype was observed a handful of times. J is TRBJ1-2 and V is TRBV19; 8 bases align to TRBD1. Germline V gene lookup returns CDR1 LNHDA and CDR2 SQIVND (reference sequence). V lost 0 bases and J lost 4; bases outside the gene matches: 19. This CDR3 is built from 20 residues. CDR3 sequence (DNA): TGTGCCAGTAGTATAGATCTATTGGACAGGGTCACGACTACCTCCTATGGCTACACCTTC. Translating gives CASSIDLLDRVTTTSYGYTF.

This clonotype occurred a few times. This chain joins TRBV10-3 and TRBJ1-1; no reliable D call. Per the germline V gene, CDR1 is ENHRY and CDR2 is SYGVKD. The CDR3 contains 14 residues. The CDR3 loop is CTSSEVGRNTEAFF. For the CDR3, the DNA is TGTACCAGCAGTGAAGTGGGGAGGAACACTGAAGCTTTCTTT.

To note about this clonotype: This sequence may be a read error, since a much larger clone differs from it by one base. This chain uses TRBV10-3 with TRBJ2-2; 8 nucleotides line up with TRBD1. V was clipped by 7 bases and J by 2 bases; unmatched bases: 6. CDR1 and CDR2 from the germline V gene are ENHRY and SYGVKD. CDR3 length equals 15 residues. CDR3 nucleotide sequence: TGTGCCATCACAGGTGGACAGGGTAACACCGGGGAGCTGTTTTTT. It specifies CAITGGQGNTGELFF.

There are a few counts of this clonotype. The chain joins TRBV12-3 or TRBV12-4 to TRBJ2-2, with 13 bases matching TRBD2. V was clipped by 3 bases and J by 4 bases; unmatched bases: 5. This CDR3 is built from 17 residues. The DNA for the CDR3 is TGTGCCAGCAGTTTCGGGACTAGCGGGATCATCACCGGGGAGCTGTTTTTT. Translating it yields CASSFGTSGIITGELFF.